One sample yielded the 19 T cell receptor beta chains listed below, sequenced in a study of Ad26.COV2.S vaccination and SARS-CoV-2 variants. This sample's treatment: over 15 received Ad26.COV2.S at low or high dose, single or two shots; about 5 received placebo; per-sample allocation not given. Vaccine and placebo recipients were sampled on day 63 after the first injection. The table came from immunoSEQ multiplex PCR; TCRdb's copy has only in-frame clones and leaves some out. This sample has roughly 500,000 clones; roughly 89% occur once, and the top ten carry about 13%. The sample was peripheral blood, taken in a trial of Ad26.COV2.S vaccine versus placebo. The receptors were gathered from a person aged 18-60 years who received the Ad26.COV2.S COVID-19 vaccine or a placebo.

The chain has TRBV28 and TRBJ2-4, with 8 bases aligning to TRBD2. V trimming: 6 bases; J trimming: 6 bases; junction bases outside the gene matches: 7. The CDR3 extends over 14 amino acids. The germline CDR1 and CDR2 sequences are MDHEN and SYDVKM. The CDR3 nucleotides are TGTGCCAGCAGAGCAAGCGGGAGTGTAAACATTCAGTACTTC. Encoded protein: CASRASGSVNIQYF.

This clone was counted once. The gene calls are TRBV28 and TRBJ1-2; possible D gene TRBD1, 5 bases. CDR1 and CDR2 from the germline V gene are MDHEN and SYDVKM. This CDR3 has 13 amino acids. V was cut by 6 bases and J by 6 bases, with 14 bases left in between. CDR3 in DNA: TGTGCCAGCAGCCCGGGACCGTACGATGGCTACACCTTC. Translation gives CASSPGPYDGYTF.

The J gene is TRBJ1-1, the V gene TRBV7-9; D gene ambiguous. The CDR3 runs to 16 residues. Germline loops: CDR1 SEHNR, CDR2 FQNEAQ (reference sequence). V was cut by 1 base and J by 3 bases, with 15 bases left in between. CDR3 DNA sequence: TGTGCCAGCAGCTTAGGTATGGGTGGAAGTGACACTGAAGCTTTCTTT. This encodes CASSLGMGGSDTEAFF.

The V gene is TRBV7-2, the J gene TRBJ2-2; D uncertain. V shed 3 bases and J shed 4 bases, with 9 bases lying between them. From germline, CDR1 is SGHTA and CDR2 FQGNSA. The CDR3 covers 14 residues. The CDR3 DNA reads as TGTGCCAGCAGCTTTGACGGTGGCACCGGGGAGCTGTTTTTT. It specifies CASSFDGGTGELFF.

The rearrangement uses TRBV5-4 and TRBJ2-2; 9 bases agree with TRBD1. Germline lookup yields CDR1 SGHNT and CDR2 YYREEE (reference sequence). CDR3 length equals 13 residues. The ends lost 3 bases at V and 6 bases at J; junction bases unmatched: 0. This chain's CDR3 is CASSWTGAGELFF. The CDR3 nucleotides are TGTGCCAGCAGCTGGACAGGGGCCGGGGAGCTGTTTTTT.

This chain links TRBV6-5 with TRBJ1-5, with unresolved D. The CDR3 sequence is 14 residues long. V lost 6 bases and J lost 6, with 15 bases in between. Germline V lookup: CDR1 MNHEY, CDR2 SVGAGI. The CDR3 DNA reads as TGTGCCAGCAGCCACTCCCGCGGCGGTCAGCCCCAGCATTTT. Translation: CASSHSRGGQPQHF.

The chain is built from TRBV30 and TRBJ2-5, with D unresolved. This CDR3 has 14 amino acids. CDR1 is GTSNPN, CDR2 SVGIG, per germline (reference sequence). V lost 3 bases and J 1 base, leaving 12 bases between the germline ends. The CDR3 nucleotides are TGTGCCTGGAGCGGGCTAGACTTCCAAGAGACCCAGTACTTC. The encoded protein is CAWSGLDFQETQYF.

The CDR3 sequence: CASSTLAEGETQYF. CDR3 bases: TGTGCCAGCAGTACTCTAGCAGAGGGAGAGACCCAGTACTTC. This chain links TRBV6-2 or TRBV6-3 with TRBJ2-5; TRBD2 is a possible D gene (5 bases). Trimming cost V 5 bases and J 4 bases, with 14 bases left between them. The length of the CDR3 is 14 residues. Germline V gene sequence: CDR1 MNHEY, CDR2 SVGEGT.

The gene calls are TRBV6-4 and TRBJ1-1, with 9 bases fitting TRBD1. V dropped 4 bases and J dropped 7; count of bases not matched to a gene: 10. The germline gives CDR1 MRHNA, CDR2 SNTAGT. The CDR3 spans 15 residues. This CDR3 is CASSAQPGQGFEAFF. CDR3 nucleotide sequence: TGTGCCAGCAGTGCCCAGCCGGGACAGGGCTTTGAAGCTTTCTTT.

This clone was found many times. The CDR3 nucleotides are TGTGCCAGCAGTCCCACAGGGGGCAGGTCTGGAAACACCATATATTTT. It yields the protein CASSPTGGRSGNTIYF. V gene TRBV28 combines with J gene TRBJ1-3; 9 bases agree with TRBD1. Unmatched junction bases numbered 6, after V lost 5 bases and J lost 1 base. CDR1 is MDHEN, CDR2 SYDVKM, per germline. The CDR3 sequence is 16 residues long. Full variable domain (rest looked up from reference TRBV28 and TRBJ1-3): DVKVTQSSRYLVKRTGEKVFLECVQDMDHENMFWYRQDPGLGLRLIYFSYDVKMKEKGDIPEGYSVSREKKERFSLILESASTNQTSMYLCASSPTGGRSGNTIYFGEGSWLTVV.

The CDR3 sequence: CASSSQQGARETQYF. The CDR3 DNA follows: TGTGCCAGCAGTTCCCAACAGGGGGCTCGGGAGACCCAGTACTTC. This sequence joins TRBV7-8 and TRBJ2-5; TRBD1 matches 9 bases. V trimming: 6 bases; J trimming: 5 bases; junction bases outside the gene matches: 10. This CDR3 region has 15 residues. Germline CDR1 and CDR2: SGHVS and FQNEAQ.

The rearrangement uses TRBV6-1 and TRBJ1-1, with D unresolved. The CDR3 covers 17 residues. The ends were cut back, 2 bases at V and 5 bases at J, with 21 bases in the middle. Per the germline V gene, CDR1 is MNHNS and CDR2 is SASEGT. The CDR3 DNA reads TGTGCCAGCAGTGAATTCGGGCAGGTAAGGATGAGGACTGAAGCTTTCTTT. Translation: CASSEFGQVRMRTEAFF.

This chain links TRBV19 with TRBJ2-1, with D possibly TRBD2 on 6 matching bases. The CDR3 spans 19 residues. Germline CDR1 reads LNHDA; CDR2 reads SQIVND (reference sequence). The ends were cut back, 1 base at V and 6 bases at J, with 25 bases in the middle. CDR3 protein: CASSIGASASPAWGNEQFF. The CDR3 DNA reads as TGTGCCAGTAGTATAGGGGCTAGCGCAAGCCCCGCATGGGGCAATGAGCAGTTCTTC.

For this clone: A read error may account for a junction end that differs from germline. The chain joins TRBV7-8 to TRBJ1-2; TRBD1 matches 8 bases. The CDR3 is 14 residues long. The germline gives CDR1 SGHVS, CDR2 FQNEAQ. The CDR3 nucleotides read TGTGCCAGCCGAACGGGACAGGACCCCTATCGCTACACCTTC. It translates to CASRTGQDPYRYTF.

V usage is TRBV6-5 and J usage is TRBJ1-6; D possibly corresponds to TRBD1 (6 bases). Germline V gene lookup returns CDR1 MNHEY and CDR2 SVGAGI. This CDR3 is 14 amino acids long. Trimming stripped 6 bases from V and 7 bases from J, with 13 bases between. The CDR3 loop reads CASRQGRLNSPLHF. The CDR3 DNA reads TGTGCCAGCAGACAGGGACGGCTCAATTCACCCCTCCACTTT.

This clone showed up just a few times. The gene calls are TRBV27 and TRBJ2-7; a possible D gene is TRBD2 (5 bases). V lost 9 bases, J lost 3 bases, and 12 bases lay in between. Germline V CDR1 and CDR2: MNHEY, SMNVEV (reference sequence). The CDR3 runs to 12 residues. CDR3 protein: CASIGEGYEQYF. The CDR3 DNA sequence: TGTGCCAGTATAGGTGAGGGCTACGAGCAGTACTTC.

J is TRBJ2-3 and V is TRBV4-2; a possible D gene is TRBD2 (5 bases). Germline CDR1 reads LGHNA; CDR2 reads YNFKEQ. The germline V and J ends were trimmed by 2 bases and 9 bases, with 12 bases remaining between them. The CDR3 has 13 residues. The CDR3 sequence is CASSQIGGETQYF. The CDR3 nucleotides read TGTGCCAGCAGCCAAATCGGAGGAGAAACGCAGTATTTT.

The J gene is TRBJ2-2, the V gene TRBV9, with D unclear. With 0 bases removed from V and 4 bases from J, the gap between germline ends came to 10 bases. The CDR3 spans 15 residues. Germline V CDR1 and CDR2: SGDLS, YYNGEE. Here the CDR3 reads CASSVGAAPTGELFF. The CDR3 DNA follows: TGTGCCAGCAGCGTAGGGGCGGCCCCCACCGGGGAGCTGTTTTTT.

As for this clone: Within the sample, other DNA sequences also encode this same CDR3. J is TRBJ2-7 and V is TRBV7-2; D is unclear. Trimming shortened V by 4 bases and J by 4 bases, and 5 bases separated the two germline ends. The CDR3 sequence is 11 residues long. CDR1 SGHTA and CDR2 FQGNSA come from the germline V gene. CDR3 in DNA: TGTGCCAGCAGCTCTCTTTACGAGCAGTACTTC. Translation: CASSSLYEQYF.